Shown below are 12 T cell receptor beta chains from a single sample sequenced in a study of shared clonotypes between healthy human individuals. Assay used: immunoSEQ multiplex PCR; TCRdb lists only in-frame clones, some missing. The data show about 2 million clones, over 85% seen once. Naive CD8 isolation took CD45RO-negative cells positively selected for CCR7 and excluded terminally differentiated effector memory CD45RA+ cells. Sequenced: naive CD8+ T cells sorted from blood. Receptors were obtained from a man between 18 and 35 years old in good health.

V and J are TRBV4-1 and TRBJ2-3, with 7 bases that match TRBD2. CDR3 size: 16 residues. The trim removed 5 bases at V and 0 bases at J, leaving 8 bases unmatched. Germline lookup yields CDR1 MGHRA and CDR2 YSYEKL. Here the CDR3 reads CASSSRDSGSTDTQYF. DNA for the CDR3: TGCGCCAGCAGCTCCCGGGATAGCGGGAGCACAGATACGCAGTATTTT.

For the CDR3, the DNA is TGTGCAAGTCGCTTAGTCCGGTATCGACGGGCGGCCTACGAGCAGTACTTC. It specifies CASRLVRYRRAAYEQYF. J is TRBJ2-7 and V is TRBV12-2. TRBV12-2 is deemed a pseudogene. The CDR3 extends over 17 amino acids.

The genes are TRBV30 and TRBJ1-1; D unresolved. V lost 4 bases to trimming and J lost 6 bases, with 12 bases between them. In germline, CDR1 is GTSNPN, CDR2 SVGIG (reference sequence). The CDR3 is 12 residues long. DNA of the CDR3: TGTGCCTGGACGGGTGGGCGTCCTGAAGCTTTCTTT. Protein product: CAWTGGRPEAFF. The whole variable domain, remainder taken from reference TRBV30 and TRBJ1-1, is SQTIHQWPATLVQPVGSPLSLECTVEGTSNPNLYWYRQAAGRGLQLLFYSVGIGQISSEVPQNLSASRPQDRQFILSSKKLLLSDSGFYLCAWTGGRPEAFFGQGTRLTVV.

CDR3 DNA: TGTGCCAGCAGCGCGGGGGGTAGCGGGAGTGCTGGAGAGACCCAGTACTTC. This sequence encodes CASSAGGSGSAGETQYF. The V and J genes are TRBV9 and TRBJ2-5; TRBD2 matches 9 bases. Per the germline V gene, CDR1 is SGDLS and CDR2 is YYNGEE. The CDR3 loop spans 17 amino acids. With V trimmed by 3 bases and J by 4 bases, 13 bases remained unmatched. The variable domain in full, completed from reference TRBV9 and TRBJ2-5, reads DSGVTQTPKHLITATGQRVTLRCSPRSGDLSVYWYQQSLDQGLQFLIQYYNGEERAKGNILERFSAQQFPDLHSELNLSSLELGDSALYFCASSAGGSGSAGETQYFGPGTRLLVL.

The chain joins TRBV9 to TRBJ2-2; no clear D gene. Germline CDR1 SGDLS, CDR2 YYNGEE. There are 13 residues in the CDR3. Trimming removed 5 bases from V and 7 bases from J, with 12 bases in between. In DNA form, the CDR3 reads TGTGCCAGCAGTAGGGATGGGGTCGGGGAGCTGTTTTTT. Translated, it gives CASSRDGVGELFF.

About this clone itself: This clone may be a read error of a much larger clone one base away. The same CDR3 arises from other DNA sequences in this sample as well. The rearrangement uses TRBV28 and TRBJ2-7; D unclear. The V gene's germline CDR1 is MDHEN and CDR2 SYDVKM. V was clipped by 5 bases and J by 3 bases, with 2 bases between them. The CDR3 sequence is 10 residues long. The CDR3 here is CASSHYEQYF. CDR3 sequence (DNA): TGTGCCAGCAGTCACTACGAGCAGTACTTC. The full variable domain, with the rest looked up from reference TRBV28 and TRBJ2-7, is DVKVTQSSRYLVKRTGEKVFLECVQDMDHENMFWYRQDPGLGLRLIYFSYDVKMKEKGDIPEGYSVSREKKERFSLILESASTNQTSMYLCASSHYEQYFGPGTRLTVT.

The V and J genes are TRBV6-5 and TRBJ1-1, with D unresolved. Germline CDR1 MNHEY, CDR2 SVGAGI. The germline V and J ends were trimmed by 4 bases and 4 bases, with 13 bases remaining between them. This CDR3 comprises 14 residues. Written as DNA, the CDR3 is TGTGCCAGCAGTTTGGACGGGGTTGGCACTGAAGCTTTCTTT. Its translation is CASSLDGVGTEAFF.

The V call is TRBV28, the J call TRBJ2-7; maybe TRBD1 (6 bases). Per the germline V gene, CDR1 is MDHEN and CDR2 is SYDVKM. V was trimmed by 7 bases and J by 4 bases, leaving 14 bases between them. The CDR3 contains 13 residues. CDR3: CASKPGQIYEQYF. The CDR3 DNA reads TGTGCCAGCAAGCCGGGACAAATATACGAGCAGTACTTC. Looking up the rest from reference TRBV28 and TRBJ2-7 gives the full variable domain: DVKVTQSSRYLVKRTGEKVFLECVQDMDHENMFWYRQDPGLGLRLIYFSYDVKMKEKGDIPEGYSVSREKKERFSLILESASTNQTSMYLCASKPGQIYEQYFGPGTRLTVT.

The rearrangement uses TRBV6-6 and TRBJ2-7, with TRBD2 as a possible D gene (7 bases). CDR3 length equals 13 residues. The germline V gene has CDR1 MNHNY and CDR2 SVGAGI (reference sequence). Trimming left V 2 bases short and J 5 bases short, with 10 bases between. CDR3 amino acids: CASSYGGAHEQYF. CDR3 nucleotides: TGTGCCAGCAGTTACGGGGGGGCGCACGAGCAGTACTTC.

This clone turned up a few times. In DNA form, the CDR3 reads TGTGCCAGCGGGTTGGGGACGGAGAATCAGCCCCAGCATTTT. Its protein product is CASGLGTENQPQHF. This sequence joins TRBV6-1 and TRBJ1-5; perhaps TRBD1 as D (5 bases). CDR3 length: 14 residues. V shed 8 bases and J shed 4 bases, with 15 bases lying between them. The V gene's germline CDR1 is MNHNS and CDR2 SASEGT.

The chain employs TRBV4-1 and TRBJ2-7, with 8 bases that match TRBD2. This CDR3 has 14 residues. Germline loops: CDR1 MGHRA, CDR2 YSYEKL. Trimming at V came to 4 bases and at J to 1 base, leaving 3 bases not matched to a gene. The CDR3 region has the DNA TGCGCCAGCAGCCTGGGACTAGTATCCTACGAGCAGTACTTC. Translated, it gives CASSLGLVSYEQYF.

The rearrangement links TRBV11-3 to TRBJ2-3; D is tentatively TRBD1 or TRBD2 (6 bases each). Trimming stripped 3 bases from V and 1 base from J, with 11 bases between. Germline V gene sequence: CDR1 SGHNT, CDR2 YENEEA. The length of the CDR3 is 15 residues. This chain's CDR3 is CASSLRDTGTDTQYF. In DNA form, the CDR3 reads TGTGCCAGCAGCTTGCGGGACACCGGCACAGATACGCAGTATTTT. The full variable domain, in which reference TRBV11-3 and TRBJ2-3 provide the parts outside the CDR3, is EAGVVQSPRYKIIEKKQPVAFWCNPISGHNTLYWYLQNLGQGPELLIRYENEEAVDDSQLPKDRFSAERLKGVDSTLKIQPAELGDSAVYLCASSLRDTGTDTQYFGPGTRLTVL.